This is a list of T cell receptor beta chains from one sample in a study of identical twins. TCRdb called the 5' RACE reads again in MiXCR, with one record for every CDR3 protein. The table shows around 960,000 distinct CDR3 sequences, with more than 9% occurring only once. These sequences were also reported in another study, on yellow fever vaccine responses in identical twins.

Sequencing input: PBMCs. Source of these receptors: a woman aged 18 to 35 in good health. Each CDR3 is given with its conserved first and last residue. A D gene is named only where the DNA matches it firmly. Only some rows state a clone size, as once, few, many or a class for expanded clones.

D gene: NA; V gene: TRBV5-6; J gene: TRBJ1-5; clone size: many; CDR3 DNA: TGTGCCAGCAGCCGAACTGACCGGGGTAGCAATCAGCCCCAGCATTTT; CDR3 protein: CASSRTDRGSNQPQHF
D gene: TRBD2; V gene: TRBV5-1; J gene: TRBJ2-3; clone size: NA; CDR3 DNA: TGCGCCAGCAGCGTGGCCCGAACTAGCGGGGGACCCCGCACAGATACGCAGTATTTT; CDR3 protein: CASSVARTSGGPRTDTQYF
D gene: NA; V gene: TRBV29-1; J gene: TRBJ1-1; clone size: few; CDR3 DNA: TGCAGCGTTGGACGGGGGCTTGATGTCACTGAAGCTTTCTTT; CDR3 protein: CSVGRGLDVTEAFF
D gene: NA; V gene: TRBV2; J gene: TRBJ2-3; clone size: NA; CDR3 DNA: TGTGCCAGCATGGCCATCACAGATACGCAGTATTTT; CDR3 protein: CASMAITDTQYF
D gene: TRBD2; V gene: TRBV20-1; J gene: TRBJ2-1; clone size: NA; CDR3 DNA: TGCAGTGCTAGAGGACCCATCCTCCCTAGCGGGAGCCTATACAATGAGCAGTTCTTC; CDR3 protein: CSARGPILPSGSLYNEQFF
D gene: TRBD1; V gene: TRBV7-3; J gene: TRBJ2-2; clone size: few; CDR3 DNA: TGTGCCAGCAGCTGGCAGGGGGCGGACACCGGGGAGCTGTTTTTT; CDR3 protein: CASSWQGADTGELFF
D gene: NA; V gene: TRBV29-1; J gene: TRBJ2-5; clone size: NA; CDR3 DNA: TGCAGCGTTGAGCGGGCAGGCTCTGAGACCCAGTACTTC; CDR3 protein: CSVERAGSETQYF
D gene: NA; V gene: TRBV6-1; J gene: TRBJ2-7; clone size: NA; CDR3 DNA: TGTGCCAGCAGGGCCGGACAGACAACCTACGAGCAGTACTTC; CDR3 protein: CASRAGQTTYEQYF
D gene: NA; V gene: TRBV20-1; J gene: TRBJ1-6; clone size: NA; CDR3 DNA: TGCAGTGCGGTCAATTCGGGACCGCATAATTCACCCCTCCACTTT; CDR3 protein: CSAVNSGPHNSPLHF
D gene: NA; V gene: TRBV20-1; J gene: TRBJ1-1; clone size: NA; CDR3 DNA: TGCAGTGCTACCGATCGGATCCGCAGGACTGAAGCTTTCTTT; CDR3 protein: CSATDRIRRTEAFF
D gene: NA; V gene: TRBV6-5; J gene: TRBJ1-1; clone size: NA; CDR3 DNA: TGTGCCAGCAGTTCGCGCCGCGGCCAGATCAATTCGAACACTGAAGCTTTCTTT; CDR3 protein: CASSSRRGQINSNTEAFF
D gene: NA; V gene: TRBV20-1; J gene: TRBJ2-5; clone size: NA; CDR3 DNA: TGCAGTGCTCCATACGAGGTCCAAGAGACCCAGTACTTC; CDR3 protein: CSAPYEVQETQYF
D gene: TRBD2; V gene: TRBV5-1; J gene: TRBJ2-2; clone size: many; CDR3 DNA: TGCGCCAGCAGCTTAAGCGGGGTGAACACCGGGGAGCTGTTTTTT; CDR3 protein: CASSLSGVNTGELFF